The 27 T cell receptor beta chains presented below share a single source sample, sequenced in a study of blood T cell repertoires in COVID-19. Measured with immunoSEQ multiplex PCR; TCRdb has only the in-frame clones, and not every one. The sample has around 250,000 clones, about four fifths seen once. Sequencing was performed on PBMCs or T cells enriched from blood (not recorded which). All receptors come from a man aged 50-59 years who had recovered from COVID-19.

CDR3 sequence reads: CASSHDLSGRLSNTQYF. For the CDR3, the DNA is TGTGCCAGCAGTCACGACCTTAGCGGGAGACTATCAAATACGCAGTATTTT. V and J are TRBV2 and TRBJ2-3; 9 nucleotides agree with TRBD2. Looked up from germline, CDR1 is SNHLY and CDR2 is FYNNEI. Trimming at V came to 5 bases and at J to 7 bases, leaving 16 bases not matched to a gene. This CDR3 spans 17 amino acids.

Concerning this clone itself: Other DNA sequences in this specimen translate into the identical CDR3. The chain is built from TRBV7-2 and TRBJ2-1; D might be TRBD1 (6 bases). The length of the CDR3 is 14 residues. CDR1 is SGHTA and CDR2 is FQGNSA in the germline V gene. Deletions cut 1 base from V and 2 bases from J, with 6 bases between. The CDR3: CASSLDRAYNEQFF. CDR3 sequence (DNA): TGTGCCAGCAGCTTAGACAGGGCCTACAATGAGCAGTTCTTC.

The V and J genes are TRBV7-2 and TRBJ2-1; D may be TRBD1 (6 bases). This CDR3 is 14 amino acids long. Germline-derived CDR1 and CDR2 are SGHTA and FQGNSA. Trimming took 7 bases from V and 8 from J, leaving 18 bases between them. The CDR3 sequence is CASTDRSLVHEQFF. CDR3 sequence (DNA): TGTGCCAGCACCGACAGGTCCCTGGTCCATGAGCAGTTCTTC.

V is TRBV7-9 and J is TRBJ1-1; 8 positions match TRBD1. V shed 1 base, J shed 5 bases, and the junction held 3 bases outside the gene matches. CDR3 length: 14 amino acids. Per germline, CDR1 SEHNR and CDR2 FQNEAQ (reference sequence). The CDR3 loop is CASSLVQGVTEAFF. CDR3 DNA: TGTGCCAGCAGCTTAGTACAGGGGGTGACTGAAGCTTTCTTT.

The gene calls are TRBV11-2 and TRBJ2-1; 10 positions match TRBD2. CDR1 is SGHAT and CDR2 is FQNNGV in the germline V gene. This CDR3 spans 15 amino acids. J gave up 14 bases and V 0 bases, and 10 bases lay outside the gene matches. DNA of the CDR3: TGTGCCAGCAGCTTAGATTGGGCAGCGGGAGGGCCGAAGTTCTTC. As protein: CASSLDWAAGGPKFF.

The chain uses TRBV7-9 and TRBJ1-6, with TRBD1 as a possible D gene (6 bases). CDR1 and CDR2 from the germline V gene are SEHNR and FQNEAQ (reference sequence). V was clipped by 2 bases and J by 5 bases, with 13 bases between them. CDR3 length: 16 amino acids. The CDR3 sequence: CASSLIQGLDNSPLHF. CDR3 DNA sequence: TGTGCCAGCAGCTTAATACAGGGCCTCGATAATTCACCCCTCCACTTT.

A few counts support this clone. This chain uses TRBV11-3 with TRBJ2-1; 7 nucleotides line up with TRBD1. Germline CDR1 and CDR2: SGHNT and YENEEA. The CDR3 spans 15 residues. The V and J ends lost 3 bases and 8 bases, in that order; junction bases with no gene match: 10. Here the CDR3 DNA reads TGTGCCAGCAGCTTCGGGACAGCCCCCGGCGATGAGCAGTTCTTC. Protein: CASSFGTAPGDEQFF.

J is TRBJ2-1 and V is TRBV19; possibly TRBD2 for D (5 bases). This CDR3 is 16 amino acids long. V was cut by 1 base and J by 5 bases, with 15 bases left in between. Germline loops: CDR1 LNHDA, CDR2 SQIVND (reference sequence). The CDR3 DNA reads as TGTGCCAGTAGTATAGCTTCAAGAGCGGCAGACAATGAGCAGTTCTTC. This translates into CASSIASRAADNEQFF.

The sample holds one count of this clone. The genes are TRBV2 and TRBJ1-1, with D hard to call. Germline assignment: CDR1 SNHLY and CDR2 FYNNEI. CDR3 length: 11 amino acids. The V and J ends lost 7 bases and 7 bases respectively, with 10 bases between them. CDR3 DNA sequence: TGTGCCAGCAAATCCCGGGGTGAAGCTTTCTTT. Its translation is CASKSRGEAFF.

The chain links TRBV10-3 to TRBJ2-5; TRBD2 matches at 9 bases. The CDR3 is 14 residues long. The V and J ends lost 3 bases and 7 bases, in that order; junction bases with no gene match: 6. Germline V gene lookup returns CDR1 ENHRY and CDR2 SYGVKD. The CDR3 DNA sequence: TGTGCCATCAGTGAAGTAGCGGGAGCCGGGACCCAGTACTTC. It specifies CAISEVAGAGTQYF.

About this clone: The sample has other DNA sequences that encode this CDR3 too. This chain joins TRBV7-2 and TRBJ2-3; the match to TRBD2 covers 8 bases. J lost 2 bases, V lost 1 base, and 2 bases had no gene match. Germline V gene sequence: CDR1 SGHTA, CDR2 FQGNSA. CDR3 length: 15 residues. This CDR3 reads CASSLERGNTDTQYF. CDR3 nucleotide sequence: TGTGCCAGCAGCTTAGAGCGGGGGAACACAGATACGCAGTATTTT.

This clone was detected only once. The V gene is TRBV2, the J gene TRBJ1-1; D remains unclear. Trimming took 3 bases from V and 5 from J, leaving 13 bases between them. Germline-derived CDR1 and CDR2 are SNHLY and FYNNEI. The CDR3 covers 14 residues. The CDR3 bases are TGTGCCAGCAGTGACGGGATCATTGGGACTGAAGCTTTCTTT. Protein product: CASSDGIIGTEAFF.

J is TRBJ2-7 and V is TRBV6-2 or TRBV6-3; 9 bases are shared with TRBD1. V gave up 2 bases and J gave up 0 bases; unmatched junction bases: 5. The CDR3 has 16 amino acids. Germline V gene sequence: CDR1 MNHEY, CDR2 SVGEGT. The CDR3 loop is CASSYTTGGSSYEQYF. DNA of the CDR3: TGTGCCAGCAGTTACACAACAGGGGGCAGCTCCTACGAGCAGTACTTC.

V is TRBV6-5 and J is TRBJ2-4; 11 bases are a match to TRBD2. The V segment lost 3 bases and the J segment 6 bases; nucleotides outside the gene matches: 1. The CDR3 sequence is 14 residues long. Germline V gene sequence: CDR1 MNHEY, CDR2 SVGAGI. The DNA of the CDR3 is TGTGCCAGCAGTTATACTAGCGGGGGAAACATTCAGTACTTC. This gives the protein CASSYTSGGNIQYF.

The rearrangement links TRBV5-1 to TRBJ2-2; 7 nucleotides align to TRBD1. J was trimmed by 1 base and V by 4 bases; bases with no gene match: 4. The CDR3 covers 15 residues. Germline CDR1 SGHRS, CDR2 YFSETQ. In DNA, the CDR3 is TGCGCCAGCAGCCCTGGACAGGAGAACACCGGGGAGCTGTTTTTT. It encodes CASSPGQENTGELFF.

J is TRBJ2-5 and V is TRBV29-1; possibly TRBD1 for D (5 bases). This CDR3 region has 12 residues. The germline V gene encodes CDR1 SQVTM and CDR2 ANQGSEA. The V and J ends lost 5 bases and 4 bases respectively, with 11 bases between them. CDR3 in amino acids: CSVRRGGETQYF. In DNA, the CDR3 is TGCAGCGTTCGAAGGGGCGGAGAGACCCAGTACTTC. Drawing the rest from reference TRBV29-1 and TRBJ2-5, the complete variable domain is SAVISQKPSRDICQRGTSLTIQCQVDSQVTMMFWYRQQPGQSLTLIATANQGSEATYESGFVIDKFPISRPNLTFSTLTVSNMSPEDSSIYLCSVRRGGETQYFGPGTRLLVL.

This clone was picked up one time. V is TRBV30 and J is TRBJ1-5; 11 bases are a match to TRBD1. V was clipped by 7 bases and J by 6 bases; unmatched bases: 5. CDR1 and CDR2 from the germline V gene are GTSNPN and SVGIG (reference sequence). This CDR3 is built from 13 residues. CDR3 coding DNA: TGTGCCTCAGGGGGACAGGGGGTTCAGCCCCAGCATTTT. Amino acid sequence: CASGGQGVQPQHF.

The chain has TRBV15 and TRBJ2-3; 9 bases fit TRBD1. The trim removed 0 bases at V and 0 bases at J, leaving 7 bases unmatched. Germline V gene lookup returns CDR1 LNHNV and CDR2 YYDKDF (reference sequence). CDR3 size: 18 residues. The chain's CDR3 is CATSRDSGTGLSTDTQYF. The CDR3 coding sequence is TGTGCCACCAGCAGAGATTCGGGGACAGGGCTGAGCACAGATACGCAGTATTTT.

The chain is built from TRBV6-5 and TRBJ1-3; no firm D call. With 6 bases removed from V and 7 bases from J, the gap between germline ends came to 13 bases. This CDR3 is built from 13 residues. CDR1 and CDR2 (germline): MNHEY, SVGAGI. The chain's CDR3 is CASRTGGGNTIYF. The CDR3 DNA sequence: TGTGCCAGCAGAACGGGTGGTGGGAACACCATATATTTT.

This clone was seen a single time. The chain is built from TRBV7-8 and TRBJ1-5; 7 nucleotides line up with TRBD1. CDR3 length equals 14 residues. Losses at the gene ends were 1 base for V and 5 bases for J; bases not matched to a gene: 2. Germline assignment: CDR1 SGHVS and CDR2 FQNEAQ. The CDR3 bases are TGTGCCAGCAGCTTAGGCACAGGGGATCAGCCCCAGCATTTT. The encoded protein is CASSLGTGDQPQHF.

V is TRBV28 and J is TRBJ2-5; tentative D call: TRBD2 (5 bases). The germline V gene encodes CDR1 MDHEN and CDR2 SYDVKM. The ends were cut back, 4 bases at V and 5 bases at J, with 8 bases in the middle. The CDR3 loop spans 12 amino acids. CDR3 sequence: CASSSRRETQYF. The CDR3 DNA is TGTGCCAGCAGTTCAAGGAGGGAGACCCAGTACTTC.

The chain combines TRBV11-2 with TRBJ1-1; D unresolved. CDR3 size: 15 residues. Germline CDR1 is SGHAT and CDR2 is FQNNGV. With 3 bases removed from V and 0 bases from J, the gap between germline ends came to 11 bases. CDR3 protein: CASSLGFVMNTEAFF. CDR3 in DNA: TGTGCCAGCAGCTTGGGCTTCGTCATGAACACTGAAGCTTTCTTT. Based on the CDR3 plus reference TRBV11-2 and TRBJ1-1, the full variable domain is EAGVAQSPRYKIIEKRQSVAFWCNPISGHATLYWYQQILGQGPKLLIQFQNNGVVDDSQLPKDRFSAERLKGVDSTLKIQPAKLEDSAVYLCASSLGFVMNTEAFFGQGTRLTVV.

The genes are TRBV28 and TRBJ2-7; possible D gene TRBD1, 6 bases. V lost 11 bases, J lost 6 bases, and 17 bases lay in between. CDR3 length equals 12 residues. Germline loops: CDR1 MDHEN, CDR2 SYDVKM. The CDR3 DNA sequence: TGTGCCGGTCAACAGGGATTGGGCGAGCAGTACTTC. Translated, it gives CAGQQGLGEQYF.

The chain joins TRBV30 to TRBJ1-2; 8 nucleotides agree with TRBD1. The J segment lost 2 bases and the V segment lost 2 bases, leaving 4 bases of the junction unmatched. Germline CDR1 and CDR2: GTSNPN and SVGIG (reference sequence). There are 14 residues in the CDR3. The CDR3 here is CAWSSWDRNYGYTF. Written as DNA, the CDR3 is TGTGCCTGGAGTTCCTGGGACAGGAACTATGGCTACACCTTC.

CDR3 sequence (DNA): TGTGCCATCAGTGGGACTAGCCAAGATACGCAGTATTTT. Protein product: CAISGTSQDTQYF. The chain couples TRBV10-3 to TRBJ2-3, with 8 bases fitting TRBD2. V lost 4 bases to trimming and J lost 5 bases; unmatched junction nucleotides: 2. This CDR3 has 13 residues. The V gene's germline CDR1 is ENHRY and CDR2 SYGVKD.

V is TRBV6-2 or TRBV6-3 and J is TRBJ2-7, with 10 bases identical to TRBD2. This CDR3 has 14 residues. Trimming took 4 bases from V and 3 from J; bases not matched to a gene: 3. Looked up from germline, CDR1 is MNHEY and CDR2 is SVGEGT. For the CDR3, the DNA is TGTGCCAGCAGTTCTGGACTAGCGGTCTACGAGCAGTACTTC. Amino acid sequence: CASSSGLAVYEQYF.

The chain has TRBV3-1 (or the pseudogene TRBV3-2) and TRBJ1-1; 7 bases align to TRBD1. The ends lost 5 bases at V and 8 bases at J; junction bases unmatched: 11. This CDR3 has 14 amino acids. CDR1 and CDR2 from the germline V gene are LGHDT and YNNKEL (reference sequence). The DNA for the CDR3 is TGTGCCAGCAGCTTAGGGGGCGGGGTGCCCGAAGCTTTCTTT. Its translation: CASSLGGGVPEAFF.